These 2 T cell receptor beta chains came from one sample sequenced in a study of CD8+ T cells in alopecia areata. TCR sequencing used cDNA made by reverse transcription of extracted RNA. Some clones are missing from TCRdb's copy, which holds only in-frame ones; the method was immunoSEQ multiplex PCR. This sample has tens of thousands of clones, with roughly 46% found just once. The sequenced material came from NKG2D-low CD8+ T cells sorted from blood. These receptors were obtained from a human donor with alopecia areata.

V gene TRBV4-3 combines with J gene TRBJ1-2; D perhaps matches TRBD1 (6 bases). The CDR3 totals 16 residues. CDR1 is LGHNA and CDR2 is YSLEER in the germline V gene. The ends were cut back, 0 bases at V and 8 bases at J, with 19 bases in the middle. The CDR3 nucleotides read TGCGCCAGCAGCCAAGAGTGGGGTGGGGGCAAAGGCGGCTACACCTTC. It specifies CASSQEWGGGKGGYTF.

This clone occurred a few times. The J gene is TRBJ2-1, the V gene TRBV28, with 8 bases matching TRBD2. Trimming cost V 8 bases and J 8 bases; bases outside gene matches: 14. The CDR3 extends over 15 amino acids. Germline V gives CDR1 MDHEN, CDR2 SYDVKM. CDR3 DNA: TGTGCCAGCTCGCGTAGGAGCGGGAGTTTCTATGAGCAGTTCTTC. Translated: CASSRRSGSFYEQFF. Looking up the rest from reference TRBV28 and TRBJ2-1 gives the full variable domain: DVKVTQSSRYLVKRTGEKVFLECVQDMDHENMFWYRQDPGLGLRLIYFSYDVKMKEKGDIPEGYSVSREKKERFSLILESASTNQTSMYLCASSRRSGSFYEQFFGPGTRLTVL.